Below are 5 T cell receptor beta chains sequenced from a single sample in a study of T cell responses to AZD1222 COVID-19 vaccine. Clones were read by immunoSEQ multiplex PCR, and TCRdb kept only the in-frame ones, dropping some. The sample consists of 130,000 to 150,000 clones, more than 75% of them appearing once. Sequenced here: peripheral blood, sampled on day 0 of AZD1222 vaccination. The receptors here all came from an adult in good health.

J is TRBJ1-3 and V is TRBV11-3; D is possibly TRBD1 (5 bases). V lost 1 base, J lost 4 bases, and 20 bases lay in between. The CDR3 totals 18 residues. CDR1 SGHNT and CDR2 YENEEA come from the germline V gene. The CDR3 nucleotides are TGTGCCAGCAGCTTAGCTGTCCCCAGGGTAAGAAGAGGAAACACCATATATTTT. Its protein is CASSLAVPRVRRGNTIYF.

The CDR3 reads CASSPPSGLAGGVSSYEQYF. In DNA form, the CDR3 reads TGTGCCAGCAGTCCCCCCTCGGGACTAGCGGGAGGGGTAAGCTCCTACGAGCAGTACTTC. The rearrangement uses TRBV27 and TRBJ2-7; 16 nucleotides agree with TRBD2. Germline values: CDR1 MNHEY, CDR2 SMNVEV (reference sequence). CDR3 length equals 20 residues. Trimming at V came to 5 bases and at J to 0 bases, leaving 13 bases not matched to a gene.

About this clone itself: A junction end diverges from the germline sequence, so it may reflect a read error. The rearrangement links TRBV11-3 to TRBJ2-2, with D possibly matching TRBD1 (5 bases). The length of the CDR3 is 14 residues. Germline CDR1 and CDR2: SGHNT and YENEEA. The CDR3: CASSLEKGRGELFF. CDR3 nucleotides: TGTGCCAGCAGCCTAGAAAAGGGGCGCGGGGAGCTGTTTTTT.

CDR3 DNA: TGTGCCAGCAGCTTGGCCGAGGGACAAGGGGTTGAAGCTTTCTTT. This gives the protein CASSLAEGQGVEAFF. The chain employs TRBV5-5 and TRBJ1-1; D is possibly TRBD1 (6 bases). The CDR3 is 15 amino acids. Trimming left V 0 bases short and J 7 bases short, with 16 bases between. Looked up from germline, CDR1 is SGHKS and CDR2 is YYEKEE (reference sequence).

V usage is TRBV10-1 and J usage is TRBJ1-2; D unclear. Germline assignment: CDR1 WNHNN and CDR2 SYGVQD (reference sequence). The CDR3 contains 13 residues. V was clipped by 4 bases and J by 4 bases, with 10 bases between them. Here the CDR3 reads CASSGRALYGYTF. CDR3 bases: TGCGCCAGCAGTGGTCGCGCCCTCTATGGCTACACCTTC.